What follows is one T cell receptor (beta chain) and its context. As yet, its antigen is unknown. This specimen comes from a study of Ad26.COV2.S vaccination and SARS-CoV-2 variants. Study in general: The COV1001 Ad26.COV2.S trial arm included the donor. Ad26.COV2.S shots went into the muscle once or twice, 56 days apart.

Whole-study findings and limits: The study found higher spike-specific TCR breadth in vaccine than placebo recipients. Assessments of TCR breadth and depth may have underestimated the total T cell responses.

Profiled with immunoSEQ multiplex PCR; TCRdb holds only in-frame clones, not every one. The sample shows about 350,000 clones, 86% of them seen only once. Treatment denoted: roughly 20 received Ad26.COV2.S at low or high dose, single or two shots; about 5 received placebo; per-sample allocation not given. Repertoires come from day 63 after the first vaccine or placebo injection. CDR1 is SGDLS, CDR2 YYNGEE, per germline. The CDR3 is 15 amino acids. V lost 5 bases and J lost 0, with 11 bases in between. The gene calls are TRBV9 and TRBJ1-4; D unresolved. This sample comprised peripheral blood, obtained in a trial of Ad26.COV2.S vaccine versus placebo. This receptor was taken from a person aged 18 to 65 who received the Ad26.COV2.S COVID-19 vaccine or a placebo. CDR3 in DNA: TGTGCCAGCAGTATCTCATCGACAACTAATGAAAAACTGTTTTTT. This translates into CASSISSTTNEKLFF.